A single count supports the clone carrying this T cell receptor (beta chain). No antigen is known for it. The naive CD8 subset, CD45RO-negative cells positively selected for CCR7, excluded terminally differentiated effector memory CD45RA+ cells. The entry originates in a study of shared clonotypes between healthy human individuals. Study-wide points: Generation probabilities of non-shared clonotypes were lower (relative to those shared by all four donors). Naive CD4 clonotype sharing across a handful of donors was about 5.3%.

CDR3 length: 15 amino acids. Between the trimmed V and J ends, which lost 7 bases and 0 bases, there was a span of 16 bases. The germline CDR1 and CDR2 sequences are SGHVS and FNYEAQ. Using immunoSEQ multiplex PCR, the repertoire was profiled, and TCRdb retains in-frame clones only, with some absent. The sample comprises millions of clones, roughly 94% of which are singletons, and roughly 1% rests with the top ten. The clonotype comes from a man aged 18 to 30 in good health. The chain joins TRBV7-6 to TRBJ2-7, with D maybe TRBD2 (6 bases). Material for sequencing was naive CD8+ T cells sorted from blood. CDR3 residues: CASITGRRDSYEQYF. The CDR3 nucleotides read TGTGCCAGCATCACGGGGCGGAGGGACTCCTACGAGCAGTACTTC.